This T cell receptor beta chain was recovered during a study of shared clonotypes between healthy human individuals. Study observations and caveats: Few donors limited the genetic and exposure-history diversity represented. Apart from blood, nothing was sampled; tissue repertoires likely differ.

V lost 4 bases and J lost 2, with 12 bases in between. Germline CDR1 is SGHTA and CDR2 is FQGNSA. The CDR3 covers 15 residues. For this clone: Its cognate antigen is unknown.

Assay used: immunoSEQ multiplex PCR; TCRdb lists only in-frame clones, some missing. The sample carries fewer than 2.5 million clones, approximately 93% recorded once. Sequenced input: naive CD4+ T cells from PBMCs. As for subset: CD45RA+ positively selected. This TCR was sampled from a young man in good health. Some clones in this sample may be carry-over from other donors' samples. The chain combines TRBV7-2 with TRBJ1-3, with no clear D. Here the CDR3 DNA reads TGTGCCAGCAGCTCCCCGGGGAGGGCTGGAAACACCATATATTTT. Protein product: CASSSPGRAGNTIYF.